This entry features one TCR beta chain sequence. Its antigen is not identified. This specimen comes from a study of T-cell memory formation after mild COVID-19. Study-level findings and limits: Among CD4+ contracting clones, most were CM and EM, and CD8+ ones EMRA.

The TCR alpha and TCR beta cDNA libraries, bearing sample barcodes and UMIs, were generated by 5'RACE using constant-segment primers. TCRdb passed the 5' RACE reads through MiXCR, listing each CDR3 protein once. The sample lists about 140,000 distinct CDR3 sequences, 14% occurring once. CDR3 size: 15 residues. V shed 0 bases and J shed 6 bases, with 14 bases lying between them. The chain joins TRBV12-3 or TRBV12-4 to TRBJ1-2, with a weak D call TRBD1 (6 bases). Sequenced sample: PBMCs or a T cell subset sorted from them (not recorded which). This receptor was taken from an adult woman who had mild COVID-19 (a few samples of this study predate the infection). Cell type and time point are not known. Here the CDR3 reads CASSLALPGADGYTF. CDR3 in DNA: TGTGCCAGCAGTTTAGCCCTCCCGGGGGCGGATGGCTACACCTTC.